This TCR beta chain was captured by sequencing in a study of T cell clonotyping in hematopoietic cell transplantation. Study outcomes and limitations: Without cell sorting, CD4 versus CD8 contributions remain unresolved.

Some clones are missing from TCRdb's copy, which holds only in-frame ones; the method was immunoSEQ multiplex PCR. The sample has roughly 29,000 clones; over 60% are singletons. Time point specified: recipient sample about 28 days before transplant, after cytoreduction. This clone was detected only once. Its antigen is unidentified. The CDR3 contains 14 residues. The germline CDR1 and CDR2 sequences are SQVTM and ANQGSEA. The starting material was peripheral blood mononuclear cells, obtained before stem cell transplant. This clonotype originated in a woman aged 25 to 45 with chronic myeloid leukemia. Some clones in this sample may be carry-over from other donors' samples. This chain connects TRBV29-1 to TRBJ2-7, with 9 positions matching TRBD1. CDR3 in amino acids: CATAVQGAVHEQYF. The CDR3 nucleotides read TGCGCTACGGCGGTACAGGGGGCAGTACACGAGCAGTACTTC.